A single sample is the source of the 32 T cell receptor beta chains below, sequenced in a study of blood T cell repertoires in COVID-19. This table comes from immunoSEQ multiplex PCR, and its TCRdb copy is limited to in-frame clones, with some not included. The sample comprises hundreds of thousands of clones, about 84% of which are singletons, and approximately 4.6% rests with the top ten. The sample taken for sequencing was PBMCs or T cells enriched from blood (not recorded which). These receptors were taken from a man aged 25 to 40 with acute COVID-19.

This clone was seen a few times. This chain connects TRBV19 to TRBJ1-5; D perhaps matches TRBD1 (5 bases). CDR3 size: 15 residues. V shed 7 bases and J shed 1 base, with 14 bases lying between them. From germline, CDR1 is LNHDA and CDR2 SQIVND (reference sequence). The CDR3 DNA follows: TGTGCCAGTATTGGAGGGGTTTTGAGCAATCAGCCCCAGCATTTT. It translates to CASIGGVLSNQPQHF.

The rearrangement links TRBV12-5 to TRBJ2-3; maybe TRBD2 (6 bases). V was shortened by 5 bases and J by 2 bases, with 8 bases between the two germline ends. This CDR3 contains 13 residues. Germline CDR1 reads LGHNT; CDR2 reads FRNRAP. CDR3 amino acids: CASGPGVTDTQYF. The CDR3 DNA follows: TGTGCTAGTGGTCCGGGAGTCACAGATACGCAGTATTTT. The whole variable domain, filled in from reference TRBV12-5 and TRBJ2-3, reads DARVTQTPRHKVTEMGQEVTMRCQPILGHNTVFWYRQTMMQGLELLAYFRNRAPLDDSGMPKDRFSAEMPDATLATLKIQPSEPRDSAVYFCASGPGVTDTQYFGPGTRLTVL.

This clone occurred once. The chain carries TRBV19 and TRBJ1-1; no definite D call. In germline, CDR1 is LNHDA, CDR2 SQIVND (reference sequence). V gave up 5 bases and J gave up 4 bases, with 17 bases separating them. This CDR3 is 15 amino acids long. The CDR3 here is CASSSPSRRVTEAFF. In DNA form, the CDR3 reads TGTGCCAGTAGTTCCCCCTCCCGAAGAGTCACTGAAGCTTTCTTT.

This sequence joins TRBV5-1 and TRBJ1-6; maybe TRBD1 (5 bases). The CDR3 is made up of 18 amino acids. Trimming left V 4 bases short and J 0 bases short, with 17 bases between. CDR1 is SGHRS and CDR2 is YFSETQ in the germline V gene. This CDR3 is CASSDSKTVSSYNSPLHF. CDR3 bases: TGCGCCAGCAGCGACTCCAAGACAGTAAGCTCCTATAATTCACCCCTCCACTTT.

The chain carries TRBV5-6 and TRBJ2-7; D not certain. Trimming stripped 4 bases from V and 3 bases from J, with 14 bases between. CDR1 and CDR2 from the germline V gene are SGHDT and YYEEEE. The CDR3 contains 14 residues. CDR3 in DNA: TGTGCCAGCAGCCTGGGCGTAACCAACTACGAGCAGTACTTC. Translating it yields CASSLGVTNYEQYF.

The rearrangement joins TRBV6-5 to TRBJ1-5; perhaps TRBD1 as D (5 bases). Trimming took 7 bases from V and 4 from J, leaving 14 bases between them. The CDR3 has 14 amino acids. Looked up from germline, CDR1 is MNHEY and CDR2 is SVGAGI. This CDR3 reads CASTPDKRNQPQHF. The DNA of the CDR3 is TGTGCCAGCACTCCGGACAAGCGAAATCAGCCCCAGCATTTT.

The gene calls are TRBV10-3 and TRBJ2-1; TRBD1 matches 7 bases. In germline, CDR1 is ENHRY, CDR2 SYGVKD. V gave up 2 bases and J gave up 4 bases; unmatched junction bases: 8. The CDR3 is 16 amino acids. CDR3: CAISERYGTEYNEQFF. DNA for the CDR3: TGTGCCATCAGTGAGCGGTACGGGACAGAATACAATGAGCAGTTCTTC.

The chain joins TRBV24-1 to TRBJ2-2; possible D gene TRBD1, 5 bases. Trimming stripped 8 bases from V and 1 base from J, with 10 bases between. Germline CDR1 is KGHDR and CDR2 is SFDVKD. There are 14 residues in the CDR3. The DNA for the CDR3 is TGTGCCACCAATCAGGGTGGGAACACCGGGGAGCTGTTTTTT. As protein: CATNQGGNTGELFF.

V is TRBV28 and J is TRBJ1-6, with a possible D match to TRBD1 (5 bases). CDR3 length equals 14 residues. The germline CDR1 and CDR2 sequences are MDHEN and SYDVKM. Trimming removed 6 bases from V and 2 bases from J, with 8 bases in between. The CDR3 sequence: CASSQGAYNSPLHF. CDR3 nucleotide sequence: TGTGCCAGCAGCCAGGGCGCCTATAATTCACCCCTCCACTTT.

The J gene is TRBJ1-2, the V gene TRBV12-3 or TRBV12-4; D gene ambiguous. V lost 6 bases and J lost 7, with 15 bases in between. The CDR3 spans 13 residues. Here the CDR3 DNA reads TGTGCCAGCAGGGACTCAGAAAAAAGTGGCTACACCTTC. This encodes CASRDSEKSGYTF.

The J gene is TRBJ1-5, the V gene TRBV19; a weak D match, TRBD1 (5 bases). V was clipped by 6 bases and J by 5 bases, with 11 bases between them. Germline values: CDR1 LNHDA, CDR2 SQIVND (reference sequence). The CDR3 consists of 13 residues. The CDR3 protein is CASSLTEYQPQHF. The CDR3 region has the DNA TGTGCCAGTAGCCTGACAGAGTATCAGCCCCAGCATTTT. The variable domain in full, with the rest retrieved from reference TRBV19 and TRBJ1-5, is DGGITQSPKYLFRKEGQNVTLSCEQNLNHDAMYWYRQDPGQGLRLIYYSQIVNDFQKGDIAEGYSVSREKKESFPLTVTSAQKNPTAFYLCASSLTEYQPQHFGDGTRLSIL.

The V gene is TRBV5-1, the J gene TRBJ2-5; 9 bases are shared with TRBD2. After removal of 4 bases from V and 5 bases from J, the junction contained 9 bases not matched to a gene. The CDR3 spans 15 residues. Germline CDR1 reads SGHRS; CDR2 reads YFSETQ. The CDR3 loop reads CASSPASGEVETQYF. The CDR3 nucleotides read TGCGCCAGCAGCCCTGCTAGCGGGGAGGTTGAGACCCAGTACTTC.

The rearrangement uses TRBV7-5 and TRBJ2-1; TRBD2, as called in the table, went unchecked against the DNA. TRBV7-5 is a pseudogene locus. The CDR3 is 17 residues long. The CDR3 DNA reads TGTGTCAGAAGCTCGACTATAGCGGGAAGCTCCTACAATGAGCAGTTCTTC. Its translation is CVRSSTIAGSSYNEQFF.

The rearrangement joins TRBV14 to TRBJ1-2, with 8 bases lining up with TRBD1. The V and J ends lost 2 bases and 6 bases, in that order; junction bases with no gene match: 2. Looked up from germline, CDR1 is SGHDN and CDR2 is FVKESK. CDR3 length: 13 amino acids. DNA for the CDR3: TGTGCCAGCAGCCAACGGACAGGGAATGGCTACACCTTC. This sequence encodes CASSQRTGNGYTF. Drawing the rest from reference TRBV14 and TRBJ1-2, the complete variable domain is EAGVTQFPSHSVIEKGQTVTLRCDPISGHDNLYWYRRVMGKEIKFLLHFVKESKQDESGMPNNRFLAERTGGTYSTLKVQPAELEDSGVYFCASSQRTGNGYTFGSGTRLTVV.

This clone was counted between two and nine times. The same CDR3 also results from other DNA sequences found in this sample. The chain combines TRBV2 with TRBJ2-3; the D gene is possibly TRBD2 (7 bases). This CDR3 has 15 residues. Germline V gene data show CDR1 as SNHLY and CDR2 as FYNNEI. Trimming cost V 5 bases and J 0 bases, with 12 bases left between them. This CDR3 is CASSKRGGSTDTQYF. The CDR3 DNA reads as TGTGCCAGCAGTAAGAGGGGGGGGAGCACAGATACGCAGTATTTT.

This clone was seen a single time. The CDR3 here is CASSPGTYEQYF. In DNA, the CDR3 is TGTGCCAGCAGCCCTGGCACCTACGAGCAGTACTTC. The chain links TRBV5-4 to TRBJ2-7, with unresolved D. The CDR3 contains 12 residues. Germline CDR1 and CDR2: SGHNT and YYREEE (reference sequence). With 4 bases removed from V and 2 bases from J, the gap between germline ends came to 7 bases.

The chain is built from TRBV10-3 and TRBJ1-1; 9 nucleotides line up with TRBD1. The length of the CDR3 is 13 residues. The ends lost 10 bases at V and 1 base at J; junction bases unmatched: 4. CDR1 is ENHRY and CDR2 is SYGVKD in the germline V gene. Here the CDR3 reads CATRDRENTEAFF. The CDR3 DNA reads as TGTGCCACCCGGGACAGGGAGAACACTGAAGCTTTCTTT.

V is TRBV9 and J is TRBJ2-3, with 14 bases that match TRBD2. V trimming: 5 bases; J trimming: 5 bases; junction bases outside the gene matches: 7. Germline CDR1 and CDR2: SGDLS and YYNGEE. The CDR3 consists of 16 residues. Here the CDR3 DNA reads TGTGCCAGCAGAGCGACTAGCGGGGGGGCCTTAGATACGCAGTATTTT. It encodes CASRATSGGALDTQYF.

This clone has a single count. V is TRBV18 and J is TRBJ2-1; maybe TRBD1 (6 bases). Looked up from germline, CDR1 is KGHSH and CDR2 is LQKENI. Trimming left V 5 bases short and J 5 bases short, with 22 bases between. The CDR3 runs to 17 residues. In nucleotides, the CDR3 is TGTGCCAGCTCAGCTTTAACAGCCGCAGGGGCGAACAATGAGCAGTTCTTC. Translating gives CASSALTAAGANNEQFF.

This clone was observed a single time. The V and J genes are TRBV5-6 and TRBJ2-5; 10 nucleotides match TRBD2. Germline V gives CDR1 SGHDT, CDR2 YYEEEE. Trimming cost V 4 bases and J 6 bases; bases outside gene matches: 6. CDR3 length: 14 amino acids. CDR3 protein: CASSAPLAGKTQYF. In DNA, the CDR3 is TGTGCCAGCAGCGCGCCACTAGCGGGGAAGACCCAGTACTTC. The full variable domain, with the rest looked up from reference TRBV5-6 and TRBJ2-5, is DAGVTQSPTHLIKTRGQQVTLRCSPKSGHDTVSWYQQALGQGPQFIFQYYEEEERQRGNFPDRFSGHQFPNYSSELNVNALLLGDSALYLCASSAPLAGKTQYFGPGTRLLVL.

CDR3 residues: CASIILGGNTIYF. CDR3 DNA: TGTGCCAGCATCATACTCGGGGGAAACACCATATATTTT. The V call is TRBV12-3 or TRBV12-4, the J call TRBJ1-3; D call uncertain. The CDR3 length is 13 residues. The V gene lost 7 bases and the J gene lost 4 bases, with 11 bases spanning the gap.

CDR3 nucleotides: TGTGCCAGCAGCGCGTCGAGCGGGGGCCGTACAAGCTCCTACGAGCAGTACTTC. Its protein is CASSASSGGRTSSYEQYF. The V gene is TRBV9, the J gene TRBJ2-7, with 8 positions matching TRBD2. This CDR3 has 18 residues. The V gene end was trimmed by 3 bases and the J gene end by 0 bases; junction bases not matched to a gene: 14. In germline, CDR1 is SGDLS, CDR2 YYNGEE.

CDR3 loop: CASSFPGGEQYF. Here the CDR3 DNA reads TGTGCCAGCAGTTTCCCAGGGGGCGAGCAGTACTTC. The chain has TRBV27 and TRBJ2-7, with TRBD1 matching 7 bases. The CDR3 is made up of 12 amino acids. Losses at the gene ends were 3 bases for V and 6 bases for J; bases not matched to a gene: 2. Germline V CDR1 and CDR2: MNHEY, SMNVEV (reference sequence).

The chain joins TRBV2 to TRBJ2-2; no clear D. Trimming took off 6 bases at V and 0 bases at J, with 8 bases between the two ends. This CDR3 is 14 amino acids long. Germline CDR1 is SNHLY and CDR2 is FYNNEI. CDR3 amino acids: CASRTGTNTGELFF. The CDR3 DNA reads TGTGCCAGCAGAACGGGTACGAACACCGGGGAGCTGTTTTTT.

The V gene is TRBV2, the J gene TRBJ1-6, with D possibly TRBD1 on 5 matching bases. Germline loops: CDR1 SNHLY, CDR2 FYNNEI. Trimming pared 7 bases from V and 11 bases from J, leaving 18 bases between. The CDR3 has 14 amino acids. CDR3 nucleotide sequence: TGTGCCAGCACCCTAACAGGCATTAAACCACCCCTCCACTTT. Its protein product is CASTLTGIKPPLHF.

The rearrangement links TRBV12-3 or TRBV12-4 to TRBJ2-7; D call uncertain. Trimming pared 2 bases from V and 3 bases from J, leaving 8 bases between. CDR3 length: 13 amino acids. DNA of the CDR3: TGTGCCAGCAGTTTATCGCGTCTCTACGAGCAGTACTTC. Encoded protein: CASSLSRLYEQYF.

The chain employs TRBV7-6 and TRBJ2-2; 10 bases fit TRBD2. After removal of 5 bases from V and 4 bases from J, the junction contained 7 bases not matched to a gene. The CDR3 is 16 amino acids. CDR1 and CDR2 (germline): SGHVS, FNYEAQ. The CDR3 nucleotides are TGTGCCAGCAGCCCCCCTAGCGGGGGTCCCACCGGGGAGCTGTTTTTT. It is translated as CASSPPSGGPTGELFF.

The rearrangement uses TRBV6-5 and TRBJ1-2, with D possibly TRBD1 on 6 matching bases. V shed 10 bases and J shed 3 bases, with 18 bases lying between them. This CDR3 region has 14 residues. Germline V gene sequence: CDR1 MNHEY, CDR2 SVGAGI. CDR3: CATLRTADYYGYTF. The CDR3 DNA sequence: TGTGCCACCCTTAGGACAGCTGATTACTATGGCTACACCTTC.

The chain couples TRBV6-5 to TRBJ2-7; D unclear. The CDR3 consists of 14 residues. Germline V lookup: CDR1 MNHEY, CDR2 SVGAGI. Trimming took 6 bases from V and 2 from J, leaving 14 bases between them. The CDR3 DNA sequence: TGTGCCAGCAGCGCCGTGCGGCCCCCCTACGAGCAGTACTTC. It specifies CASSAVRPPYEQYF.

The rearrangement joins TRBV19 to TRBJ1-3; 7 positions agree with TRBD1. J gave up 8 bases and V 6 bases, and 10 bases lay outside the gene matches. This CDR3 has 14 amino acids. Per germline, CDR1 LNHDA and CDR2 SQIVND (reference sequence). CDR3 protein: CASSRTGPEDTIYF. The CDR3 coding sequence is TGTGCCAGTAGCCGGACAGGCCCGGAGGACACCATATATTTT.

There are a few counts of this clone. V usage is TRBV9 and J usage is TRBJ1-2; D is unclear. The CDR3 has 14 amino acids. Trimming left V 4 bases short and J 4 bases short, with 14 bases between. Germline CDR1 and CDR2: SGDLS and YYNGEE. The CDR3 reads CASSPRGELYGYTF. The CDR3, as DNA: TGTGCCAGCAGCCCCCGTGGAGAACTCTATGGCTACACCTTC.

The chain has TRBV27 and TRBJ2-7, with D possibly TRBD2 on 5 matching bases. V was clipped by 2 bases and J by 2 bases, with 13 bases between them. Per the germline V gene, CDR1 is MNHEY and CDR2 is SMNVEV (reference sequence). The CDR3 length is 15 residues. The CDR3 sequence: CASSLNGDGTYEQYF. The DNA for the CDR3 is TGTGCCAGCAGTTTAAACGGAGACGGGACCTACGAGCAGTACTTC.